Presented here are 24 T cell receptor beta chains from one specimen sequenced in a study of early T cells in non-severe SARS-CoV-2 infection. TCRdb analysed the 5' RACE reads with MiXCR anew, one entry per CDR3 protein. The table shows nearly 90,000 distinct CDR3 sequences, with approximately 15% occurring only once. Sequencing was performed on whole blood. These receptors all come from an adult who was a healthcare worker with PCR-confirmed SARS-CoV-2 infection or an uninfected control (not recorded which).

This clonotype occurred many times. The chain couples TRBV19 to TRBJ2-5; either TRBD1 or TRBD2 may fit D (6 bases each). The CDR3 totals 13 residues. In germline, CDR1 is LNHDA, CDR2 SQIVND (reference sequence). Trimming removed 9 bases at V and 4 bases at J, with 15 bases between. Here the CDR3 reads CASQFGGGETQYF. Here the CDR3 DNA reads TGTGCCAGCCAGTTCGGGGGCGGAGAGACCCAGTACTTC.

Details on this clonotype: One end of the junction varies from germline; a read error may be responsible. The chain couples TRBV7-2 to TRBJ2-1; the match to TRBD2 covers 9 bases. Looked up from germline, CDR1 is SGHTA and CDR2 is FQGNSA. CDR3 length: 13 residues. CDR3 sequence reads: CASSLGSASGKGF. In DNA, the CDR3 is TGTGCCAGCAGCTTAGGATCGGCTAGCGGGAAGGGCTTC.

This clonotype has just a few counts. The rearrangement uses TRBV3-2 and TRBJ2-1; the table's D gene call, TRBD1, was not cross checked with the DNA. TRBV3-2 is assigned pseudogene status. CDR3 size: 16 residues. CDR3 DNA: TGTGCCAGCAGCCAAGATTCCGGGATACCCTACAATGAGCAGTTCTTC. Translated: CASSQDSGIPYNEQFF.

This clonotype was observed a few times. This chain connects TRBV29-1 to TRBJ2-3; 14 bases fit TRBD2. Germline V lookup: CDR1 SQVTM, CDR2 ANQGSEA. V shed 6 bases, J shed 3 bases, and the junction held 8 bases outside the gene matches. The CDR3 is 16 amino acids. The CDR3, as DNA: TGCAGCGTCGAAAGGACTAGCGGGAGGAGGACAGATACGCAGTATTTT. As protein: CSVERTSGRRTDTQYF.

This rearrangement joins TRBV2 to TRBJ2-7; D may be TRBD2 (6 bases). Germline CDR1 reads SNHLY; CDR2 reads FYNNEI. V was trimmed by 4 bases and J by 3 bases, leaving 7 bases between them. This CDR3 is 12 amino acids long. The DNA for the CDR3 is TGTGCCAGCAGTGGGGACTTCTACGAGCAGTACTTC. Translated, it gives CASSGDFYEQYF.

This chain links TRBV11-2 with TRBJ2-7; D gene ambiguous. There are 15 residues in the CDR3. V lost 5 bases, J lost 7 bases, and 21 bases lay in between. Germline CDR1 reads SGHAT; CDR2 reads FQNNGV. The CDR3 is CASSQPELALREQYF. Here the CDR3 DNA reads TGTGCCAGCAGCCAACCTGAACTCGCACTACGAGAGCAGTACTTC. The variable domain in full, completed from reference TRBV11-2 and TRBJ2-7, reads EAGVAQSPRYKIIEKRQSVAFWCNPISGHATLYWYQQILGQGPKLLIQFQNNGVVDDSQLPKDRFSAERLKGVDSTLKIQPAKLEDSAVYLCASSQPELALREQYFGPGTRLTVT.

V gene TRBV18 combines with J gene TRBJ2-7, with a weak D call TRBD2 (6 bases). The germline V gene encodes CDR1 KGHSH and CDR2 LQKENI. The CDR3 spans 13 residues. The V end lost 2 bases, the J end lost 6 bases, and 11 bases lay between the germline ends. CDR3 sequence (DNA): TGTGCCAGCTCACCAATGGCGGGGCTCGAGCAGTACTTC. This translates into CASSPMAGLEQYF.

The J gene is TRBJ2-3, the V gene TRBV6-1; 12 bases line up with TRBD2. The CDR3 is 16 amino acids. Looked up from germline, CDR1 is MNHNS and CDR2 is SASEGT. V trimming: 7 bases; J trimming: 0 bases; junction bases outside the gene matches: 5. In nucleotides, the CDR3 is TGTGCCAGCACCAAAGGACTAGCGGGAAGCACAGATACGCAGTATTTT. Translated: CASTKGLAGSTDTQYF.

In its sample, this clonotype was seen a few times. V and J are TRBV6-5 and TRBJ2-7; a possible D gene is TRBD2 (5 bases). The CDR3 loop spans 13 amino acids. Deletions cut 2 bases from V and 2 bases from J, with 7 bases between. The germline CDR1 and CDR2 sequences are MNHEY and SVGAGI. The CDR3 DNA is TGTGCCAGCAGTTACAGTAGCGCCTACGAGCAGTACTTC. It encodes CASSYSSAYEQYF.

This chain uses TRBV14 with TRBJ2-5; 7 nucleotides line up with TRBD1. This CDR3 has 16 residues. V shed 0 bases and J 4 bases; nucleotides not matched to a gene: 8. Germline assignment: CDR1 SGHDN and CDR2 FVKESK. CDR3 nucleotide sequence: TGTGCCAGCAGCCAAGACAACAGGGGACGACGAGAGACCCAGTACTTC. It encodes CASSQDNRGRRETQYF. Complete variable domain (other parts from reference TRBV14 and TRBJ2-5): EAGVTQFPSHSVIEKGQTVTLRCDPISGHDNLYWYRRVMGKEIKFLLHFVKESKQDESGMPNNRFLAERTGGTYSTLKVQPAELEDSGVYFCASSQDNRGRRETQYFGPGTRLLVL.

This chain uses TRBV20-1 with TRBJ2-3; 7 bases are a match to TRBD2. V was clipped by 5 bases and J by 6 bases; unmatched bases: 17. The germline CDR1 and CDR2 sequences are DFQATT and SNEGSKA (reference sequence). This CDR3 is 16 amino acids long. The CDR3 is CSAPTGSSGSRDTQYF. CDR3 nucleotide sequence: TGCAGTGCTCCGACCGGGTCTAGCGGTAGCAGGGATACGCAGTATTTT.

The genes are TRBV27 and TRBJ1-1; maybe TRBD1 (6 bases). The CDR3 runs 15 residues. The V gene's germline CDR1 is MNHEY and CDR2 SMNVEV (reference sequence). The V end lost 0 bases, the J end lost 5 bases, and 13 bases lay between the germline ends. CDR3 coding DNA: TGTGCCAGCAGTTTATCGAAAGGGGGTAGTACTGAAGCTTTCTTT. As protein: CASSLSKGGSTEAFF.

At least ten counts were recorded for this clonotype. The chain links TRBV20-1 to TRBJ1-5, with TRBD1 identical over 7 bases. Trimming at V came to 5 bases and at J to 3 bases, leaving 13 bases not matched to a gene. The CDR3 extends over 16 amino acids. Germline CDR1 is DFQATT and CDR2 is SNEGSKA (reference sequence). Here the CDR3 reads CSAHEVGQPINQPQHF. The CDR3 DNA reads as TGCAGTGCTCACGAAGTGGGACAGCCTATCAATCAGCCCCAGCATTTT.

This chain joins TRBV12-3 or TRBV12-4 and TRBJ2-2, with TRBD1 matching over 10 bases. V shed 8 bases, J shed 0 bases, and the junction held 9 bases outside the gene matches. CDR3 length: 17 amino acids. The CDR3 sequence is CASRRTGGFSNTGELFF. The CDR3, as DNA: TGTGCCAGCCGAAGGACAGGGGGATTTTCGAACACCGGGGAGCTGTTTTTT.

At least ten counts were recorded for this clonotype. The chain couples TRBV12-3 or TRBV12-4 to TRBJ2-1, with D perhaps given as TRBD1 or TRBD2 (5 bases each). The CDR3 sequence is 15 residues long. The germline V and J ends were trimmed by 4 bases and 4 bases, with 14 bases remaining between them. CDR3 region: CASSYGAYTYNEQFF. The CDR3 DNA reads TGTGCCAGCAGTTACGGGGCTTACACGTACAATGAGCAGTTCTTC.

This clonotype was found many times. The rearrangement links TRBV2 to TRBJ1-5; no firm D call. Germline lookup yields CDR1 SNHLY and CDR2 FYNNEI. The germline V and J ends were trimmed by 3 bases and 3 bases, with 12 bases remaining between them. The CDR3 is made up of 15 amino acids. The CDR3 protein is CASSDAGFPNQPQHF. The CDR3 region has the DNA TGTGCCAGCAGTGATGCCGGATTTCCCAATCAGCCCCAGCATTTT.

The chain has TRBV2 and TRBJ1-1; possibly TRBD1 for D (5 bases). This CDR3 has 15 residues. Germline V CDR1 and CDR2: SNHLY, FYNNEI. V gave up 8 bases and J gave up 6 bases, with 22 bases separating them. CDR3 sequence: CASSGERRVSAEAFF. CDR3 DNA: TGTGCCAGCTCCGGAGAACGCAGGGTGAGCGCTGAAGCTTTCTTT.

This clonotype was seen a handful of times. The J gene is TRBJ2-1, the V gene TRBV29-1; D uncertain. This CDR3 region has 11 residues. V was shortened by 7 bases and J by 7 bases, with 11 bases between the two germline ends. The germline gives CDR1 SQVTM, CDR2 ANQGSEA. The CDR3, as DNA: TGCAGCGGGACGGCCTCGAATGAGCAGTTCTTC. It yields the protein CSGTASNEQFF.

This clonotype was seen a handful of times. This chain uses TRBV28 with TRBJ2-7; 11 positions agree with TRBD2. Germline CDR1 is MDHEN and CDR2 is SYDVKM. Trimming cost V 3 bases and J 2 bases; bases outside gene matches: 3. The CDR3 sequence is 15 residues long. DNA for the CDR3: TGTGCCAGCAGTTTGATAGCGGGAGGGCCCTACGAGCAGTACTTC. Its protein product is CASSLIAGGPYEQYF.

This clonotype was observed a handful of times. V usage is TRBV20-1 and J usage is TRBJ2-7; 7 bases match TRBD2. The V gene end was trimmed by 0 bases and the J gene end by 3 bases; junction bases not matched to a gene: 8. Germline loops: CDR1 DFQATT, CDR2 SNEGSKA (reference sequence). The CDR3 is made up of 15 amino acids. CDR3 protein: CSARDPSSGSYEQYF. Written as DNA, the CDR3 is TGCAGTGCTAGAGATCCGTCTAGCGGTAGCTACGAGCAGTACTTC.

This clonotype was seen at least ten times. The DNA of the CDR3 is TGTGCCAGCTCACCACGCGAGGGGAGCTCCTACAATGAGCAGTTCTTC. Protein sequence: CASSPREGSSYNEQFF. The chain is built from TRBV18 and TRBJ2-1; tentatively, D is TRBD1 or TRBD2 (5 bases each). V was shortened by 1 base and J by 0 bases, with 10 bases between the two germline ends. There are 16 residues in the CDR3. CDR1 and CDR2 from the germline V gene are KGHSH and LQKENI.

This clonotype was counted between two and nine times. The chain recombines TRBV3-1 with TRBJ2-5; 9 bases map to TRBD2. Germline V gene data show CDR1 as LGHDT and CDR2 as YNNKEL (reference sequence). V lost 0 bases and J lost 4; bases outside the gene matches: 9. There are 17 residues in the CDR3. CDR3 sequence: CASSQDGELAGLETQYF. As DNA, the CDR3 is TGTGCCAGCAGCCAAGATGGGGAACTAGCGGGTCTAGAGACCCAGTACTTC.

This chain connects TRBV10-3 to TRBJ1-1; TRBD1 aligns across 9 bases. The CDR3 runs 13 residues. Trimming cost V 8 bases and J 5 bases; bases outside gene matches: 6. Per the germline V gene, CDR1 is ENHRY and CDR2 is SYGVKD. This CDR3 is CAIGGTGRTEAFF. In nucleotides, the CDR3 is TGTGCCATCGGGGGGACAGGGAGGACTGAAGCTTTCTTT.

This clonotype appeared a few times. The rearrangement links TRBV4-1 to TRBJ2-1, with a tentative D call TRBD1 (5 bases). CDR3 size: 15 residues. Trimming removed 0 bases at V and 2 bases at J, with 8 bases between. From germline, CDR1 is MGHRA and CDR2 YSYEKL. CDR3 bases: TGCGCCAGCAGCCAAGAGGGGCGGACCTACAATGAGCAGTTCTTC. Residues: CASSQEGRTYNEQFF.